Below, 32 T cell receptor beta chains from the same sample are listed, as sequenced in a study of cytomegalovirus exposure and HLA in healthy donors. Both 60 Vbeta primers and 13 Jbeta primers went into the PCR. TCRdb's table, derived via immunoSEQ multiplex PCR, lists solely in-frame clones and lacks some. This table has 100,000 to 150,000 clones, more than 65% appearing once. Specimen: PBMCs. The receptor set was obtained from a man younger than 35 in good health and CMV-seropositive.

V gene TRBV2 combines with J gene TRBJ2-1, with D perhaps matching TRBD2 (6 bases). The germline gives CDR1 SNHLY, CDR2 FYNNEI. The CDR3 is 14 amino acids. Trimming left V 1 base short and J 6 bases short, with 10 bases between. The CDR3 DNA sequence: TGTGCCAGCAGTGAAGGGGGACTGGGCAATGAGCAGTTCTTC. The encoded protein is CASSEGGLGNEQFF. The full variable domain, its missing parts supplied by reference TRBV2 and TRBJ2-1, is EPEVTQTPSHQVTQMGQEVILRCVPISNHLYFYWYRQILGQKVEFLVSFYNNEISEKSEIFDDQFSVERPDGSNFTLKIRSTKLEDSAMYFCASSEGGLGNEQFFGPGTRLTVL.

V and J are TRBV9 and TRBJ2-5; D perhaps matches TRBD2 (6 bases). V gave up 4 bases and J gave up 5 bases, with 15 bases separating them. The CDR3 spans 14 residues. Germline CDR1 reads SGDLS; CDR2 reads YYNGEE. This chain's CDR3 is CASSRDGRVETQYF. The CDR3, as DNA: TGTGCCAGCAGCCGTGACGGGAGAGTGGAGACCCAGTACTTC.

J is TRBJ1-1 and V is TRBV11-1; possibly TRBD1 for D (5 bases). Deletions cut 5 bases from V and 5 bases from J, with 18 bases between. The CDR3 length is 15 residues. Germline V gene sequence: CDR1 SGHAT, CDR2 FQDESV (reference sequence). The CDR3 region has the DNA TGTGCCAGCAGCCCACGACCTGACAGTAAGACTGAAGCTTTCTTT. Its protein is CASSPRPDSKTEAFF.

The V and J genes are TRBV29-1 and TRBJ1-1; 9 bases agree with TRBD1. CDR3 length: 14 residues. Germline values: CDR1 SQVTM, CDR2 ANQGSEA. After removal of 7 bases from V and 0 bases from J, the junction contained 6 bases not matched to a gene. CDR3 in DNA: TGCAGCGGAGACAGGGGGACCCTGAACACTGAAGCTTTCTTT. Its protein is CSGDRGTLNTEAFF.

The genes are TRBV7-9 and TRBJ2-3; 9 bases are shared with TRBD1. Unmatched junction bases numbered 11, after V lost 5 bases and J lost 5 bases. The CDR3 loop spans 16 amino acids. Germline V gene data show CDR1 as SEHNR and CDR2 as FQNEAQ (reference sequence). This CDR3 reads CASSPTPGQGEDTQYF. The CDR3 DNA sequence: TGTGCCAGCAGCCCAACCCCGGGACAGGGAGAAGATACGCAGTATTTT.

V is TRBV27 and J is TRBJ2-7, with 7 bases fitting TRBD1. The CDR3 is 14 residues long. The trim removed 4 bases at V and 2 bases at J, leaving 5 bases unmatched. CDR1 and CDR2 from the germline V gene are MNHEY and SMNVEV (reference sequence). The CDR3 region is CASSSDRVPYEQYF. In DNA, the CDR3 is TGTGCCAGCAGTTCAGACAGGGTACCCTACGAGCAGTACTTC.

This chain joins TRBV7-8 and TRBJ1-1; D unresolved. The V gene lost 3 bases and the J gene lost 5 bases, with 13 bases spanning the gap. The CDR3 runs 14 residues. CDR1 is SGHVS and CDR2 is FQNEAQ in the germline V gene. The CDR3 nucleotides read TGTGCCAGCAGCTTCGGGATTCTAGGGACTGAAGCTTTCTTT. Its protein product is CASSFGILGTEAFF.

This clone was seen more than once but under ten times. The V and J genes are TRBV6-1 and TRBJ1-2, with no clear D. The germline V gene encodes CDR1 MNHNS and CDR2 SASEGT. The CDR3 runs to 16 residues. The V gene lost 2 bases and the J gene lost 6 bases, with 19 bases spanning the gap. For the CDR3, the DNA is TGTGCCAGCAGTGAACGGGGTCTCTTGGGAGCCGATGGCTACACCTTC. The encoded protein is CASSERGLLGADGYTF.

The J gene is TRBJ2-5, the V gene TRBV30; TRBD2 is a possible D gene (5 bases). Germline V gene sequence: CDR1 GTSNPN, CDR2 SVGIG (reference sequence). Trimming shortened V by 2 bases and J by 3 bases, and 10 bases separated the two germline ends. The CDR3 is made up of 13 amino acids. The CDR3 sequence is CAWSWRQEETQYF. CDR3 DNA: TGTGCCTGGAGTTGGAGGCAGGAAGAGACCCAGTACTTC.

The V call is TRBV28, the J call TRBJ2-7, with D perhaps TRBD1 (6 bases). This CDR3 has 13 amino acids. CDR1 and CDR2 from the germline V gene are MDHEN and SYDVKM. V was cut by 3 bases and J by 2 bases, with 8 bases left in between. As DNA, the CDR3 is TGTGCCAGCAGTTTTGGGACAACCTACGAGCAGTACTTC. As protein: CASSFGTTYEQYF.

The V and J genes are TRBV6-1 and TRBJ2-7; D gene uncertain. In germline, CDR1 is MNHNS, CDR2 SASEGT. V dropped 3 bases and J dropped 6 bases, with 15 bases sitting between them. CDR3 length equals 14 residues. The DNA of the CDR3 is TGTGCCAGCAGTGACGCTACGCGGATCCCCGAGCAGTACTTC. It is translated as CASSDATRIPEQYF.

The chain joins TRBV6-4 to TRBJ2-1, with 8 nucleotides matching TRBD1. The CDR3 loop spans 15 amino acids. The V segment lost 3 bases and the J segment 4 bases; nucleotides outside the gene matches: 5. Germline assignment: CDR1 MRHNA and CDR2 SNTAGT. CDR3 loop: CASSDQGADYNEQFF. DNA of the CDR3: TGTGCCAGCAGTGATCAGGGGGCTGATTACAATGAGCAGTTCTTC.

The rearrangement joins TRBV9 to TRBJ2-1; TRBD2 agrees at 11 bases. This CDR3 is built from 16 residues. After removal of 4 bases from V and 3 bases from J, the junction contained 6 bases not matched to a gene. The germline gives CDR1 SGDLS, CDR2 YYNGEE. The CDR3 DNA reads as TGTGCCAGCAGCTACGGGACTAGCGGAGGCTACAATGAGCAGTTCTTC. It translates to CASSYGTSGGYNEQFF.

The rearrangement uses TRBV7-2 and TRBJ1-4, with D possibly TRBD1 on 5 matching bases. The length of the CDR3 is 16 residues. The V gene lost 3 bases and the J gene lost 6 bases, with 17 bases spanning the gap. Germline V gene data show CDR1 as SGHTA and CDR2 as FQGNSA. Here the CDR3 DNA reads TGTGCCAGCAGCTTTTCACTGGGGGGTGGAGATGAAAAACTGTTTTTT. Protein sequence: CASSFSLGGGDEKLFF.

The J gene is TRBJ2-1, the V gene TRBV10-3; TRBD2 matches 9 bases. Unmatched junction bases numbered 8, after V lost 6 bases and J lost 5 bases. The CDR3 totals 15 residues. Per the germline V gene, CDR1 is ENHRY and CDR2 is SYGVKD. CDR3: CAISRLSGGNNEQFF. CDR3 sequence (DNA): TGTGCCATCAGCCGACTAAGCGGGGGGAACAATGAGCAGTTCTTC.

The rearrangement links TRBV14 to TRBJ2-7; D not certain. The CDR3 has 12 amino acids. Germline assignment: CDR1 SGHDN and CDR2 FVKESK. Trimming removed 0 bases at V and 3 bases at J, with 3 bases between. CDR3 protein: CASSQDIYEQYF. The CDR3 region has the DNA TGTGCCAGCAGCCAAGACATCTACGAGCAGTACTTC.

This clone was seen a single time. This chain links TRBV7-9 with TRBJ2-1; 14 bases are a match to TRBD2. There are 16 residues in the CDR3. V shed 5 bases and J 6 bases; nucleotides not matched to a gene: 6. Germline CDR1 is SEHNR and CDR2 is FQNEAQ (reference sequence). CDR3 DNA: TGTGCCAGCAGCCTCAGACTAGCGGGAGGGCCCAATGAGCAGTTCTTC. Residues: CASSLRLAGGPNEQFF. Full variable domain (remainder filled in from reference TRBV7-9 and TRBJ2-1): DTGVSQNPRHKITKRGQNVTFRCDPISEHNRLYWYRQTLGQGPEFLTYFQNEAQLEKSRLLSDRFSAERPKGSFSTLEIQRTEQGDSAMYLCASSLRLAGGPNEQFFGPGTRLTVL.

DNA of the CDR3: TGCAGCGTTGTATTGGCCCCTTATGGCTACACCTTC. Its protein is CSVVLAPYGYTF. The chain combines TRBV29-1 with TRBJ1-2; D uncertain. V lost 4 bases and J lost 5, with 11 bases in between. This CDR3 has 12 amino acids. Germline values: CDR1 SQVTM, CDR2 ANQGSEA.

The chain couples TRBV7-9 to TRBJ2-7; 10 bases map to TRBD1. Germline CDR1 reads SEHNR; CDR2 reads FQNEAQ (reference sequence). This CDR3 comprises 14 residues. The ends lost 3 bases at V and 6 bases at J; junction bases unmatched: 5. CDR3 residues: CASSLRQGALEQYF. Here the CDR3 DNA reads TGTGCCAGCAGCTTGCGACAGGGGGCTCTCGAGCAGTACTTC.

This chain links TRBV21-1 with TRBJ1-3; TRBD1 reflects the table's D call only, with no check against the DNA. TRBV21-1 is termed a pseudogene. The CDR3 runs to 19 residues. DNA for the CDR3: TGTGCCAGCAGCAATTTGTGGTGGGCAGGGATCGTCTCTGGAAACACCATATATTTT. The encoded protein is CASSNLWWAGIVSGNTIYF.

The genes are TRBV6-5 and TRBJ1-4, with D unclear. V was pared by 0 bases and J by 0 bases, with 5 bases between. The CDR3 is 15 residues long. Germline V CDR1 and CDR2: MNHEY, SVGAGI. The CDR3 region has the DNA TGTGCCAGCAGTTACTCCAGTGCAACTAATGAAAAACTGTTTTTT. Translating it yields CASSYSSATNEKLFF.

The V call is TRBV6-6, the J call TRBJ1-4; TRBD1 matches at 7 bases. The V segment lost 6 bases and the J segment 12 bases; nucleotides outside the gene matches: 16. The CDR3 totals 15 residues. Germline CDR1 MNHNY, CDR2 SVGAGI (reference sequence). The CDR3: CASRNDRAGRTELFF. CDR3 DNA: TGTGCCAGCAGGAACGACAGGGCTGGCCGTACGGAACTGTTTTTT.

For the CDR3, the DNA is TGTGCCAGCAGGGCGCAGGTTTATAATTCACCCCTCCACTTT. Encoded protein: CASRAQVYNSPLHF. The chain is built from TRBV6-1 and TRBJ1-6; D remains ambiguous. Germline V gene lookup returns CDR1 MNHNS and CDR2 SASEGT. Trimming took off 6 bases at V and 4 bases at J, with 10 bases between the two ends. The CDR3 is made up of 14 amino acids.

This chain joins TRBV7-8 and TRBJ2-4; no clear D. This CDR3 contains 13 residues. Germline-derived CDR1 and CDR2 are SGHVS and FQNEAQ. Trimming pared 3 bases from V and 6 bases from J, leaving 9 bases between. CDR3 sequence (DNA): TGTGCCAGCAGCTTGAATACGAGAAACATTCAGTACTTC. As protein: CASSLNTRNIQYF.

Worth noting for this clone: At one of its ends the junction is not consistent with the germline gene, which may arise from a read error. The sample holds other DNA sequences that translate to the same CDR3. The genes are TRBV2 and TRBJ2-7; tentative D call: TRBD1 (7 bases). The CDR3 runs to 15 residues. The germline V gene has CDR1 SNHLY and CDR2 FYNNEI. In nucleotides, the CDR3 is TGTGCCAGCAGTGAAGGCAGGGGGGTGTCCTACGAGCAGTACTTT. It is translated as CASSEGRGVSYEQYF.

The rearrangement links TRBV19 to TRBJ1-1; D may be TRBD1 (5 bases). The CDR3 spans 14 residues. The germline CDR1 and CDR2 sequences are LNHDA and SQIVND (reference sequence). V was shortened by 8 bases and J by 1 base, with 14 bases between the two germline ends. The CDR3 here is CASSAGRRNTEAFF. The DNA of the CDR3 is TGTGCCAGTTCCGCGGGACGGAGGAACACTGAAGCTTTCTTT.

The chain has TRBV13 and TRBJ2-7, with 12 nucleotides matching TRBD1. Germline trimming cut 5 bases from V and 5 bases from J; bases unmatched to any gene: 7. CDR3 length equals 15 residues. Germline CDR1 and CDR2: PRHDT and FYEKMQ (reference sequence). CDR3 loop: CASSRRDRGQDEQYF. The CDR3 DNA reads as TGTGCCAGCAGCCGCCGGGACAGGGGGCAGGACGAGCAGTACTTC.

The CDR3, as DNA: TGTGCCAGCTCACCAGAGCGTACGGAGGGATATAGCAATCAGCCCCAGCATTTT. Residues: CASSPERTEGYSNQPQHF. The chain uses TRBV18 and TRBJ1-5; D gene unclear. The CDR3 has 18 amino acids. CDR1 is KGHSH, CDR2 LQKENI, per germline. V was shortened by 2 bases and J by 0 bases, with 17 bases between the two germline ends. The full variable domain, in which reference TRBV18 and TRBJ1-5 provide the parts outside the CDR3, is NAGVMQNPRHLVRRRGQEARLRCSPMKGHSHVYWYRQLPEEGLKFMVYLQKENIIDESGMPKERFSAEFPKEGPSILRIQQVVRGDSAAYFCASSPERTEGYSNQPQHFGDGTRLSIL.

The sample holds one count of this clone. This chain links TRBV11-2 with TRBJ2-4; TRBD1 matches 7 bases. CDR1 SGHAT and CDR2 FQNNGV come from the germline V gene. V lost 5 bases to trimming and J lost 4 bases; unmatched junction nucleotides: 11. This CDR3 is built from 16 residues. CDR3: CASSRSTGTEKNIQYF. The CDR3 DNA is TGTGCCAGCAGCCGGTCAACCGGGACAGAAAAAAACATTCAGTACTTC. Drawing the rest from reference TRBV11-2 and TRBJ2-4, the complete variable domain is EAGVAQSPRYKIIEKRQSVAFWCNPISGHATLYWYQQILGQGPKLLIQFQNNGVVDDSQLPKDRFSAERLKGVDSTLKIQPAKLEDSAVYLCASSRSTGTEKNIQYFGAGTRLSVL.

This clone came up once. Here the CDR3 reads CASSLRGRKEADTQYF. The CDR3 DNA reads as TGTGCCAGCAGCTTGCGCGGGAGGAAGGAAGCAGATACGCAGTATTTT. V is TRBV7-2 and J is TRBJ2-3, with 8 positions matching TRBD2. V was pared by 3 bases and J by 4 bases, with 9 bases of the junction left unmatched. CDR3 length: 16 residues. Germline-derived CDR1 and CDR2 are SGHTA and FQGNSA.

The rearrangement uses TRBV27 and TRBJ2-1; 7 nucleotides align to TRBD2. Germline V lookup: CDR1 MNHEY, CDR2 SMNVEV (reference sequence). Trimming cost V 6 bases and J 7 bases; bases outside gene matches: 12. This CDR3 is built from 15 residues. CDR3 bases: TGTGCCAGCAGCTCCGCGGGCGGGAGCTGGAATGAGCAGTTCTTC. Residues: CASSSAGGSWNEQFF.

This clone came up once. V gene TRBV25-1 combines with J gene TRBJ2-1; 8 positions match TRBD2. Germline V CDR1 and CDR2: MGHDK, SYGVNS. The CDR3 extends over 14 amino acids. The junction had 5 bases not matched to a gene; V was cut back by 6 bases and J by 4 bases. As DNA, the CDR3 is TGTGCCAGCAGAGGTAGCGGGAAGTACAATGAGCAGTTCTTC. This encodes CASRGSGKYNEQFF.